These 25 T cell receptor beta chains were sequenced from one sample in a study of blood T cell repertoires in COVID-19. The data were produced by immunoSEQ multiplex PCR, yet TCRdb's version contains in-frame clones alone and is incomplete. The data contain roughly 200,000 clones, about 82% of them singletons. Sequenced material: PBMCs or T cells enriched from blood (not recorded which). The source is a man aged 35 to 55 with acute COVID-19.

This clone has just one count. The chain joins TRBV7-9 to TRBJ1-5; 7 bases are shared with TRBD1. The V and J ends lost 1 base and 0 bases, in that order; junction bases with no gene match: 6. From germline, CDR1 is SEHNR and CDR2 FQNEAQ (reference sequence). The CDR3 consists of 17 residues. The CDR3, as DNA: TGTGCCAGCAGCTTAGAGACAGGGAGCAATAGCAATCAGCCCCAGCATTTT. It specifies CASSLETGSNSNQPQHF.

V gene TRBV27 combines with J gene TRBJ2-5; TRBD2 is a possible D gene (5 bases). This CDR3 spans 14 amino acids. Trimming shortened V by 3 bases and J by 1 base, and 9 bases separated the two germline ends. Germline V CDR1 and CDR2: MNHEY, SMNVEV (reference sequence). CDR3 nucleotides: TGTGCCAGCAGTTTCGTCGGACTCCAAGAGACCCAGTACTTC. This sequence encodes CASSFVGLQETQYF.

The chain joins TRBV27 to TRBJ2-7; possibly TRBD2 for D (6 bases). V gave up 3 bases and J gave up 2 bases, with 11 bases separating them. Germline lookup yields CDR1 MNHEY and CDR2 SMNVEV (reference sequence). The CDR3 runs 14 residues. CDR3 DNA sequence: TGTGCCAGCAGTTTCGGTGGAGGGGCCTACGAGCAGTACTTC. Encoded protein: CASSFGGGAYEQYF.

This clone has just a few counts. This chain links TRBV28 with TRBJ1-1; weak D call: TRBD1 (5 bases). CDR3 length equals 13 residues. Germline V gene data show CDR1 as MDHEN and CDR2 as SYDVKM. V lost 3 bases and J 11 bases, leaving 16 bases between the germline ends. This chain's CDR3 is CASSLAGKGLAFF. CDR3 DNA sequence: TGTGCCAGCAGTTTGGCAGGGAAAGGGTTGGCTTTCTTT.

The V call is TRBV6-5, the J call TRBJ1-1, with TRBD1 matching over 7 bases. Trimming at V came to 5 bases and at J to 1 base, leaving 4 bases not matched to a gene. The CDR3 totals 14 residues. CDR1 and CDR2 from the germline V gene are MNHEY and SVGAGI. The CDR3 is CASSPWDRNTEAFF. CDR3 nucleotides: TGTGCCAGCAGTCCTTGGGACAGGAACACTGAAGCTTTCTTT.

The chain has TRBV30 and TRBJ1-2, with 7 bases fitting TRBD1. Germline CDR1 GTSNPN, CDR2 SVGIG (reference sequence). This CDR3 contains 14 residues. J was trimmed by 7 bases and V by 5 bases; bases with no gene match: 13. For the CDR3, the DNA is TGTGCCTGGGCCGCCTACAGGGGAGGATTTGGCTACACCTTC. This translates into CAWAAYRGGFGYTF.

The CDR3 reads CASSIAGSYEQYF. CDR3 nucleotide sequence: TGCGCCAGCAGTATCGCAGGGTCCTACGAGCAGTACTTC. The chain links TRBV10-2 to TRBJ2-7, with D perhaps TRBD1 (5 bases). Germline assignment: CDR1 WSHSY and CDR2 SAAADI. The CDR3 runs to 13 residues. V lost 5 bases and J lost 1, with 9 bases in between.

This clone was recorded once. The chain uses TRBV27 and TRBJ1-6, with 9 bases fitting TRBD1. With V trimmed by 3 bases and J by 8 bases, 5 bases remained unmatched. Looked up from germline, CDR1 is MNHEY and CDR2 is SMNVEV (reference sequence). This CDR3 spans 15 amino acids. Here the CDR3 reads CASSFEGQGYSPLHF. The CDR3 DNA sequence: TGTGCCAGCAGTTTCGAGGGACAGGGATATTCACCCCTCCACTTT.

The chain has TRBV28 and TRBJ1-1; 10 bases agree with TRBD1. The V and J ends lost 1 base and 6 bases, in that order; junction bases with no gene match: 5. CDR3 length: 15 residues. Germline values: CDR1 MDHEN, CDR2 SYDVKM. CDR3 loop: CASSLFGQGVPEAFF. The CDR3 DNA reads as TGTGCCAGCAGTTTATTCGGACAGGGGGTCCCTGAAGCTTTCTTT.

The chain is built from TRBV6-1 and TRBJ1-5, with 10 bases aligning to TRBD1. In germline, CDR1 is MNHNS, CDR2 SASEGT. J lost 10 bases, V lost 1 base, and 4 bases had no gene match. The CDR3 extends over 14 amino acids. The DNA of the CDR3 is TGTGCCAGCAGTGAAGGGACAGGGGGTCAACCCCAGCATTTT. The encoded protein is CASSEGTGGQPQHF.

The genes are TRBV5-6 and TRBJ2-5; maybe TRBD2 (5 bases). Germline V lookup: CDR1 SGHDT, CDR2 YYEEEE. The CDR3 contains 13 residues. With 4 bases removed from V and 3 bases from J, the gap between germline ends came to 10 bases. The CDR3 DNA follows: TGTGCCAGCAGCGAGGGCGGAGAAGAGACCCAGTACTTC. Amino acids: CASSEGGEETQYF.

CDR3 coding DNA: TGTGCTTATAACTTAGCGGGAGGTCCTAGCGAGCAGTACTTC. This sequence encodes CAYNLAGGPSEQYF. This sequence joins TRBV30 and TRBJ2-7; TRBD2 matches 10 bases. The germline V gene encodes CDR1 GTSNPN and CDR2 SVGIG (reference sequence). CDR3 size: 14 residues.

The chain links TRBV6-5 to TRBJ2-7; TRBD2 is a possible D gene (5 bases). The CDR3 spans 11 residues. Germline V gene data show CDR1 as MNHEY and CDR2 as SVGAGI. With 8 bases removed from V and 3 bases from J, the gap between germline ends came to 8 bases. CDR3 protein: CASRDYYEQYF. The CDR3 bases are TGTGCCAGCCGCGACTACTACGAGCAGTACTTC.

The chain links TRBV4-1 to TRBJ1-2; D ambiguous. The CDR3 runs to 16 residues. V lost 2 bases to trimming and J lost 0 bases, with 13 bases between them. Per the germline V gene, CDR1 is MGHRA and CDR2 is YSYEKL. CDR3 nucleotides: TGCGCCAGCAGCCAAATCAGTTCCGGGGCTAACTATGGCTACACCTTC. The encoded protein is CASSQISSGANYGYTF.

This clone was seen only a few times. The chain employs TRBV3-1 (or the pseudogene TRBV3-2) and TRBJ2-7; TRBD2 agrees at 8 bases. J gave up 1 base and V 5 bases, and 16 bases lay outside the gene matches. CDR1 and CDR2 from the germline V gene are LGHDT and YNNKEL (reference sequence). The CDR3 contains 18 residues. CDR3 sequence reads: CASSSPSTGLAFSYEQYF. CDR3 in DNA: TGTGCCAGCAGCTCACCCTCTACCGGACTAGCCTTTTCCTACGAGCAGTACTTC.

This rearrangement joins TRBV5-6 to TRBJ2-3; 10 nucleotides agree with TRBD2. The CDR3 spans 15 residues. CDR1 SGHDT and CDR2 YYEEEE come from the germline V gene. V lost 1 base and J lost 6; bases outside the gene matches: 5. The DNA for the CDR3 is TGTGCCAGCAGCTTGAAGCTAGCGGGAGCGGATACGCAGTATTTT. Translation: CASSLKLAGADTQYF.

CDR3 sequence: CASRRGLAGENEQFF. The DNA of the CDR3 is TGCGCCAGCAGACGGGGACTAGCGGGAGAAAATGAGCAGTTCTTC. The chain is built from TRBV10-2 and TRBJ2-1; 14 bases agree with TRBD2. Unmatched junction bases numbered 5, after V lost 6 bases and J lost 7 bases. The CDR3 is 15 residues long. Germline assignment: CDR1 WSHSY and CDR2 SAAADI.

A note on this clone: One end of the junction fails to match germline, which may point to a read error. The chain uses TRBV3-1 (or the pseudogene TRBV3-2) and TRBJ1-5, with D tentatively TRBD1 (5 bases). This CDR3 has 13 residues. Germline CDR1 LGHDT, CDR2 YNNKEL (reference sequence). CDR3 region: CASSEDRYQPQHF. Written as DNA, the CDR3 is TGTGCCAGCAGCGAAGACAGATATCAGCCCCAGCATTTT.

This chain uses TRBV2 with TRBJ2-1, with TRBD2 matching 11 bases. Germline CDR1 is SNHLY and CDR2 is FYNNEI. The CDR3 spans 16 residues. The V and J ends lost 5 bases and 1 base, in that order; junction bases with no gene match: 4. Here the CDR3 reads CASSSIAGGSYNEQFF. As DNA, the CDR3 is TGTGCCAGCAGTTCCATAGCGGGAGGGTCCTACAATGAGCAGTTCTTC.

The rearrangement joins TRBV3-1 (or the pseudogene TRBV3-2) to TRBJ2-5; D perhaps matches TRBD2 (6 bases). V shed 6 bases and J shed 4 bases, with 18 bases lying between them. CDR3 size: 15 residues. Germline V lookup: CDR1 LGHDT, CDR2 YNNKEL (reference sequence). The CDR3 bases are TGTGCCAGCAGTCAACGGGACGGGAGAGGAGAGACCCAGTACTTC. Amino acid sequence: CASSQRDGRGETQYF.

The chain has TRBV3-1 (or the pseudogene TRBV3-2) and TRBJ2-5, with 7 bases matching TRBD2. Germline assignment: CDR1 LGHDT and CDR2 YNNKEL (reference sequence). Trimming removed 0 bases from V and 5 bases from J; junction bases left unmatched: 6. The CDR3 totals 15 residues. The CDR3: CASSQEGGRGETQYF. The CDR3 DNA follows: TGTGCCAGCAGCCAAGAGGGAGGGAGAGGGGAGACCCAGTACTTC.

This clone was seen more than once but under ten times. CDR3 residues: CASSLAAGAQHF. DNA for the CDR3: TGTGCCAGCAGCTTGGCGGCCGGGGCCCAGCATTTT. The chain employs TRBV11-2 and TRBJ1-5; the D is unclear. The CDR3 spans 12 residues. V lost 3 bases to trimming and J lost 11 bases, with 11 bases between them. Germline CDR1 is SGHAT and CDR2 is FQNNGV. The full variable domain, rest sourced from reference TRBV11-2 and TRBJ1-5, is EAGVAQSPRYKIIEKRQSVAFWCNPISGHATLYWYQQILGQGPKLLIQFQNNGVVDDSQLPKDRFSAERLKGVDSTLKIQPAKLEDSAVYLCASSLAAGAQHFGDGTRLSIL.

The chain combines TRBV6-1 with TRBJ2-7; 8 bases map to TRBD2. The CDR3 is made up of 15 amino acids. Germline CDR1 is MNHNS and CDR2 is SASEGT. Unmatched junction bases numbered 3, after V lost 0 bases and J lost 2 bases. The CDR3, as DNA: TGTGCCAGCAGTGAAGCCGGGGGGGACCCCTACGAGCAGTACTTC. Translated, it gives CASSEAGGDPYEQYF.

This clone has only one observation. The chain uses TRBV6-2 or TRBV6-3 and TRBJ2-5, with 14 bases lining up with TRBD2. The CDR3 totals 17 residues. In germline, CDR1 is MNHEY, CDR2 SVGEGT. With 0 bases clipped from V and 3 bases from J, the junction kept 3 bases outside the gene matches. This CDR3 is CASSYSMGLAGEETQYF. CDR3 nucleotides: TGTGCCAGCAGTTACTCGATGGGACTAGCGGGAGAAGAGACCCAGTACTTC.

The chain has TRBV5-1 and TRBJ2-1, with a tentative D call TRBD2 (6 bases). The length of the CDR3 is 15 residues. Germline values: CDR1 SGHRS, CDR2 YFSETQ. V lost 1 base and J 4 bases, leaving 12 bases between the germline ends. CDR3 nucleotide sequence: TGCGCCAGCAGCTTGCCGGCGGGGCTATACAATGAGCAGTTCTTC. Its translation is CASSLPAGLYNEQFF.